The clone carrying this T cell receptor beta chain was seen a few times. The beta constant-region primer was an equimolar mix of two oligonucleotides covering TRBC1 and TRBC2. TCRdb processed the UMI-ligation and nested PCR reads anew with MiXCR; each CDR3 protein has one entry. The sample holds roughly 140,000 distinct CDR3 sequences, 15% to 20% seen once. The germline V gene encodes CDR1 MNHNS and CDR2 SASEGT. J gave up 4 bases and V 6 bases, and 4 bases lay outside the gene matches. The CDR3 is 14 amino acids. The data originate from a study of naive and memory T cell subsets. The sample was naive CD4+ T cells from blood. The clonotype originates from a human donor in good health. The V gene is TRBV6-1, the J gene TRBJ2-7; the match to TRBD2 covers 12 bases. CDR3 sequence: CASRRLAGEYEQYF. In nucleotides, the CDR3 is TGTGCCAGCAGGAGACTAGCGGGAGAATACGAGCAGTACTTC.